Listed below are T cell receptor beta chains from one sample, sequenced in a study of blood T cells in healthy people across ages. TCRdb recomputed calls from the 5' RACE reads with MiXCR, one row per CDR3 protein. Of 580,000 or so distinct CDR3 sequences listed, less than 60% are singletons. Sequencing input: blood. These receptors all come from a man aged 80 or over in good health. Both conserved end residues are part of each CDR3. A clone size is listed for some rows: how often the clone was seen (once, few, many), or a class if it is expanded.

size: -
length: 16
V: TRBV7-9
CDR3: CASSLALSRYTDTQYF

size: -
length: 14
V: TRBV3-1
CDR3: CASSPRAINTEAFF

size: few
length: 13
V: TRBV20-1
CDR3: CSARANGPGEQFF

size: few
length: 15
V: TRBV9
CDR3: CASSVGNSGANVLTF

size: -
length: 14
V: TRBV4-3
CDR3: CASSQEGRNYEQYF

size: -
length: 15
V: TRBV3-1
CDR3: CASSQELGAGNEQFF

size: -
length: 15
V: TRBV20-1
CDR3: CSARWTSGSFHEQFF

size: few
length: 15
V: TRBV24-1
CDR3: CATAHRAGLINEQFF

size: -
length: 14
V: TRBV11-2
CDR3: CASSNLGTSGELFF

size: many
length: 13
V: TRBV6-5
CDR3: CASRSDRGYEQYF

size: once
length: 15
V: TRBV4-3
CDR3: CASSQPSDPTGELFF